This T cell receptor beta chain emerged from a study of identical twins. The sample holds many counts of this clonotype. TCRdb re-analysed the 5' RACE reads in MiXCR, keeping a single row per CDR3 protein. This table has approximately 500,000 distinct CDR3 sequences, approximately 24% appearing once. This CDR3 is 17 amino acids long. Germline assignment: CDR1 SGHKS and CDR2 YYEKEE (reference sequence). The trim removed 5 bases at V and 0 bases at J, leaving 2 bases unmatched. This sample was shared with a second study, whose subject was T cells expressing NK-cell markers.

The specimen was CD4+ T cells sorted from blood. The chain joins TRBV5-5 to TRBJ2-1; 16 bases are a match to TRBD2. The sequence came from a woman younger than 30 in good health. CDR3 sequence reads: CASRGLAGGSSYNEQFF. As DNA, the CDR3 is TGTGCCAGCAGGGGACTAGCGGGGGGGAGCTCCTACAATGAGCAGTTCTTC.